A selection of T cell receptor beta chains follows, all from one sample in a study of T cells in localized non-small cell lung cancer. Data came from immunoSEQ multiplex PCR; TCRdb stores just in-frame clones and leaves some out. The sample lists 4,500 to 5,500 clones, 93% seen once, with less than 3% in the top ten. Specimen: peripheral blood, collected before any cancer treatment. The source of these receptors is a woman aged 40-75 years with stage I lung adenocarcinoma. The CDR3 runs from the conserved cysteine through the conserved F or W. Each record gives: V gene, clone size, D gene, J gene, CDR3 DNA, CDR3 protein. The D gene is left open where the match is weak. Some rows mark clone size as missing; the rest say once, few, many or name a class of expanded clone.

TRBV11-2	NA	TRBD2	TRBJ2-5	TGTGCCAGCAGGAAAGGATCTAGCGGGAGGTACCAAGAGACCCAGTACTTC	CASRKGSSGRYQETQYF
TRBV7-9	NA	NA	TRBJ2-2	TGTGCCAGCAGCTTAGCTTGGCTAGTGAACACCGGGGAGCTGTTTTTT	CASSLAWLVNTGELFF
TRBV5-1	NA	TRBD2	TRBJ2-5	TGCGCCAGCAGCTTGGTTACTAGCGGGAACCTAGAGACCCAGTACTTC	CASSLVTSGNLETQYF
TRBV6-5	NA	TRBD2	TRBJ2-7	TGTGCCAGCAGTTACGTTAGACTAGCGGTGGACGAGCAGTACTTC	CASSYVRLAVDEQYF
TRBV12-5	NA	NA	TRBJ1-1	TGTGCTAGTGGTTCCTCGGGGCTGAACACTGAAGCTTTCTTT	CASGSSGLNTEAFF
TRBV27	NA	NA	TRBJ2-6	TGTGCCAGCAGGGAAGTTTCGGGTTCTGGGGCCAACGTCCTGACTTTC	CASREVSGSGANVLTF
TRBV6-5	NA	NA	TRBJ1-1	TGTGCCAGCAGTTGGGATGGCACTGAAGCTTTCTTT	CASSWDGTEAFF
TRBV7-9	NA	TRBD1	TRBJ1-2	TGTGCCAGCAGCGCGGGACAGGGACTGTCCTATGGCTACACCTTC	CASSAGQGLSYGYTF
TRBV19	few	NA	TRBJ1-4	TGTGCCAGTAGTATAGCGGCGGATCCAACTAATGAAAAACTGTTTTTT	CASSIAADPTNEKLFF
TRBV25-1	NA	TRBD1	TRBJ1-2	TGTGCCAGCAGCCATACCCCGGGACAGGGCGGCATAGGGGGCTACACCTTC	CASSHTPGQGGIGGYTF
TRBV6-5	NA	TRBD1	TRBJ2-7	TGTGCCAGCAGTTACACGGACAGGGACTCCTACGAGCAGTACTTC	CASSYTDRDSYEQYF
TRBV7-9	NA	NA	TRBJ2-7	TGTGCCAGCAGCTTAACGCCTCAGGTGGGCTACGAGCAGTACTTC	CASSLTPQVGYEQYF
TRBV14	NA	TRBD2	TRBJ2-1	TGTGCCAGCAGCCAAGGACTAGCGGGAGCTTTCTACAATGAGCAGTTCTTC	CASSQGLAGAFYNEQFF
TRBV7-3	NA	NA	TRBJ2-1	TGTGCCAGCAGCGTCTTAGGCCCCGCAGAGAACAATGAGCAGTTCTTC	CASSVLGPAENNEQFF
TRBV7-9	NA	TRBD1	TRBJ1-4	TGTGCCAGCAGCCTTCGACAGGGCCCGGAAAAACTGTTTTTT	CASSLRQGPEKLFF
TRBV10-2	NA	NA	TRBJ2-2	TGCGCCAGCAGTGAGACTTCTACGACCGGGGAGCTGTTTTTT	CASSETSTTGELFF
TRBV5-4	NA	NA	TRBJ2-2	TGTGCCAGCAGCTTCCCCCTAGGAGGGAACACCGGGGAGCTGTTTTTT	CASSFPLGGNTGELFF
TRBV18	few	TRBD1	TRBJ1-1	TGTGCCAGCTCACCCCGGACAGGGAGTTACACTGAAGCTTTCTTT	CASSPRTGSYTEAFF
TRBV4-1	NA	NA	TRBJ2-6	TGCGCCAGCAGCCAAGATCCGGACAGCCCCTCTGGGGCCAACGTCCTGACTTTC	CASSQDPDSPSGANVLTF
TRBV11-3	NA	TRBD2	TRBJ2-7	TGTGCCAGCAGCGCCGGACTAGTCTCCGAGCAGTACTTC	CASSAGLVSEQYF
TRBV19	NA	NA	TRBJ1-5	TGTGCCAGTAGTTCATCAGGGGTTAACAATCAGCCCCAGCATTTT	CASSSSGVNNQPQHF
TRBV30	NA	NA	TRBJ2-7	TGTGCCTGGAGTAACACAGGTTACGAGCAGTACTTC	CAWSNTGYEQYF
TRBV19	NA	TRBD2	TRBJ2-3	TGTGCCAGTACAACCCCCGGGACTAGCGGGAGTGGGGCGCAGTATTTT	CASTTPGTSGSGAQYF
TRBV5-1	NA	NA	TRBJ2-3	TGCGCCAGCAGCTTGGCGGGACTTAACAGGGCAGATACGCAGTATTTT	CASSLAGLNRADTQYF
TRBV10-1	NA	NA	TRBJ2-3	TGCGCCAGCGCCCTGACTAGTTCCCCCGGCACAGATACGCAGTATTTT	CASALTSSPGTDTQYF
TRBV15	NA	NA	TRBJ1-4	TGTGCCACCAGCACTGGACAGACCCTGAGGAAACTGTTTTTT	CATSTGQTLRKLFF
TRBV11-3	once	NA	TRBJ1-4	TGTGCCAGCAGCTTAGAGGCAAGGAGTAATGAAAAACTGTTTTTT	CASSLEARSNEKLFF
TRBV5-1	NA	NA	TRBJ1-3	TGCGCCAGCAGCACCACCACAGGTCCTGGGGGAAACACCATATATTTT	CASSTTTGPGGNTIYF
TRBV27	NA	NA	TRBJ1-3	TGTGCCAGCAGTCTCTCCGGAGTGGCAGGAAACACCATATATTTT	CASSLSGVAGNTIYF
TRBV7-9	NA	NA	TRBJ2-7	TGTGCCAGCAGCTTAGCGGGAGCGACCTACGAGCAGTACTTC	CASSLAGATYEQYF
TRBV29-1	NA	TRBD2	TRBJ2-7	TGCAGCGCCCGAGCGGGAGTCTTGTACGAGCAGTACTTC	CSARAGVLYEQYF
TRBV5-6	NA	TRBD1	TRBJ2-3	TGTGCCAGTCCCCGGGACAGGGTCGCAGATACGCAGTATTTT	CASPRDRVADTQYF
TRBV13	NA	TRBD2	TRBJ2-1	TGTGCCAGCAGCTTTAGCGGGAGATGGGACAATGAGCAGTTCTTC	CASSFSGRWDNEQFF
TRBV30	NA	NA	TRBJ2-7	TGTGCCTGGAGTGTGAAGGGGTCGCCTTCCTACGAGCAGTACTTC	CAWSVKGSPSYEQYF
TRBV30	NA	NA	TRBJ1-1	TGTGCCTGGACCCGGGACCGTGAAGCTTTCTTT	CAWTRDREAFF
TRBV7-6	NA	NA	TRBJ1-1	TGTGCCAGCAGCTTCATGGAGAACACTGAAGCTTTCTTT	CASSFMENTEAFF
TRBV7-9	NA	NA	TRBJ2-7	TGTGCCAGCAGCTTAGAGGTATACGAGCAGTACTTC	CASSLEVYEQYF
TRBV18	once	TRBD1	TRBJ1-1	TGTGCCAGCTCATCCGGGACAGAAAACACTGAAGCTTTCTTT	CASSSGTENTEAFF
TRBV19	NA	TRBD1	TRBJ2-2	TGTGCCAGCGCCTCCCGGACAGGGGTCCGCGGGGAGCTGTTTTTT	CASASRTGVRGELFF
TRBV6-1	NA	TRBD1	TRBJ2-7	TGTGCCAGCAGTGGCCTAGGACAGGCAGGCTACGAGCAGTACTTC	CASSGLGQAGYEQYF
TRBV7-6	NA	TRBD2	TRBJ2-5	TGTGCCAGCACCGGGACTAGCGGTTACCAAGAGACCCAGTACTTC	CASTGTSGYQETQYF
TRBV4-2	NA	NA	TRBJ1-3	TGTGCCAGCAGCCAAGAAATCGGGTATGGAAACACCATATATTTT	CASSQEIGYGNTIYF
TRBV30	NA	TRBD2	TRBJ2-7	TGTGCCTGGGGCGGGGGTGGCCTCGAGCAGTACTTC	CAWGGGGLEQYF
TRBV7-9	NA	TRBD2	TRBJ2-3	TGTGCCAGCAGCTTTGGGGGGGGACTCCGCACAGATACGCAGTATTTT	CASSFGGGLRTDTQYF
TRBV5-4	NA	NA	TRBJ2-1	TGTGCCAGCAGCGCTAGGACTGCGAATGAGCAGTTCTTC	CASSARTANEQFF
TRBV5-4	once	NA	TRBJ1-1	TGTGCCAGCAGCTTGTGGGGGAGGAACACTGAAGCTTTCTTT	CASSLWGRNTEAFF
TRBV6-1	NA	NA	TRBJ2-6	TGTGCCAGCAGTGAACATCAGGGGGCCAACGTCCTGACTTTC	CASSEHQGANVLTF